One T cell receptor (beta chain) is described in this entry. This sample is drawn from a study of early T cells in non-severe SARS-CoV-2 infection. The CDR3 has 14 residues. Looked up from germline, CDR1 is WNHNN and CDR2 is SYGVQD (reference sequence). The J segment lost 6 bases and the V segment lost 2 bases, leaving 3 bases of the junction unmatched. MiXCR, applied by TCRdb to the 5' RACE reads, yields one record per CDR3 protein. The table shows roughly 70,000 distinct CDR3 sequences, with 20% occurring only once. The starting material was whole blood, obtained at baseline. This sequence was found in an adult who was a healthcare worker with PCR-confirmed SARS-CoV-2 infection or an uninfected control (not recorded which). J is TRBJ2-3 and V is TRBV10-1, with TRBD1 identical over 9 bases. CDR3: CASSEGGTGDTQYF. The CDR3 coding sequence is TGCGCCAGCAGTGAGGGTGGGACAGGGGATACGCAGTATTTT.